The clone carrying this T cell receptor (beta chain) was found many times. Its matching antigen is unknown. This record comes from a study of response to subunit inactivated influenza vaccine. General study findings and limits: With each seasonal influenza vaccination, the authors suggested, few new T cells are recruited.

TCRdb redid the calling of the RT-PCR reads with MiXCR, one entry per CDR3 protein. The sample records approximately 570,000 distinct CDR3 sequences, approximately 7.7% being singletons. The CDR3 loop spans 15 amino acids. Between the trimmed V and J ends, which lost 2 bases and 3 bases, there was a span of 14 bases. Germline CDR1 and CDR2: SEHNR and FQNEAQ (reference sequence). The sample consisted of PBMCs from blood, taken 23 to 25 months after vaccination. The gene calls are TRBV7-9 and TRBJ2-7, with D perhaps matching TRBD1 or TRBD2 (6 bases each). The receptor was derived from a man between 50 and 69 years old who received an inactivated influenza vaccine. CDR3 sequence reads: CASSLFTGAGYEQYF. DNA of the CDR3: TGTGCCAGCAGCTTATTCACGGGGGCCGGCTACGAGCAGTACTTC.